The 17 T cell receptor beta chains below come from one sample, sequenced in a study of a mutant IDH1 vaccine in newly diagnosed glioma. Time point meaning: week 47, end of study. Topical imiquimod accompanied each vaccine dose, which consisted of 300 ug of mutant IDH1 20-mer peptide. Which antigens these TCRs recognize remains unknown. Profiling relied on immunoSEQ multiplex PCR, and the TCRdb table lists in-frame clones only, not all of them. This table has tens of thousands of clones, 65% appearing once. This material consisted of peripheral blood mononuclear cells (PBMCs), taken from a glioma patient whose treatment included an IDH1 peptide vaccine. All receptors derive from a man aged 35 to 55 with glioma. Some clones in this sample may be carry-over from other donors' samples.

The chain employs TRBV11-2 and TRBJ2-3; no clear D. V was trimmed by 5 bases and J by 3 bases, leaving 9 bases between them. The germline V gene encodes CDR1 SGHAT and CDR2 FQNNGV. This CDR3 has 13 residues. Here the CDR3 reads CASSPEITDTQYF. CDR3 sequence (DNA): TGTGCCAGCAGCCCGGAAATTACAGATACGCAGTATTTT.

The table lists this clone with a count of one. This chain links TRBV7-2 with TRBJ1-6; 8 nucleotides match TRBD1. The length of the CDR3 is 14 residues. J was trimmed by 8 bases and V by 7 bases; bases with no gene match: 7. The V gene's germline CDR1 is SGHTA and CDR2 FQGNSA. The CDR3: CASTLDRDYSPLHF. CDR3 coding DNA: TGTGCCAGCACCTTGGACAGGGATTATTCACCCCTCCACTTT.

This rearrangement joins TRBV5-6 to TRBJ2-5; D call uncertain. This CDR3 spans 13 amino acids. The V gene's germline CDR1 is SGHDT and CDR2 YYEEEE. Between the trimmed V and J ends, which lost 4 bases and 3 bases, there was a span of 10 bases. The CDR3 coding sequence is TGTGCCAGCAGCATTCCAAATAAAGAGACCCAGTACTTC. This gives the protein CASSIPNKETQYF.

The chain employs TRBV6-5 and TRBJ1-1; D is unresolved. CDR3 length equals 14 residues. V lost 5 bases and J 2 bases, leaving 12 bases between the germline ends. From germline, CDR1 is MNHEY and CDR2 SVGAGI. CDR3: CASSRLRGNTEAFF. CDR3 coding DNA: TGTGCCAGCAGTCGCCTCCGGGGTAACACTGAAGCTTTCTTT.

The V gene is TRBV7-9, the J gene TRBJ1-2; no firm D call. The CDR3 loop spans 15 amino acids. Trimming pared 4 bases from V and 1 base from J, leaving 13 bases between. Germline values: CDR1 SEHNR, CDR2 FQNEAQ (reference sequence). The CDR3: CASSSFDGNNYGYTF. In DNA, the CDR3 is TGTGCCAGCAGCTCCTTCGACGGGAATAACTATGGCTACACCTTC.

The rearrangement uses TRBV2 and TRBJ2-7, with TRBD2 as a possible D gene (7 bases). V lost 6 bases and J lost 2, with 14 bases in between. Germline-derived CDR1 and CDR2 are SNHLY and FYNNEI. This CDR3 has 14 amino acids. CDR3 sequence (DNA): TGTGCCAGCAGGGGAGCGGGACACCCCTACGAGCAGTACTTC. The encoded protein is CASRGAGHPYEQYF. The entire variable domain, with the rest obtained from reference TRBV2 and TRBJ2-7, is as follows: EPEVTQTPSHQVTQMGQEVILRCVPISNHLYFYWYRQILGQKVEFLVSFYNNEISEKSEIFDDQFSVERPDGSNFTLKIRSTKLEDSAMYFCASRGAGHPYEQYFGPGTRLTVT.

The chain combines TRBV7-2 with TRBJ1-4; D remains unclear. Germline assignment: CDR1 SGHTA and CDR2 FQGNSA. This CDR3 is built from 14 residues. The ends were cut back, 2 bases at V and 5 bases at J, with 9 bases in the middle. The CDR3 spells CASSLRNQNEKLFF. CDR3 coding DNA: TGTGCCAGCAGCTTACGGAACCAAAATGAAAAACTGTTTTTT.

CDR3 in amino acids: CASSGGSTDTQYF. The DNA for the CDR3 is TGCGCCAGCAGCGGAGGCAGCACAGATACGCAGTATTTT. This sequence joins TRBV5-1 and TRBJ2-3; possible D gene TRBD2, 5 bases. The CDR3 has 13 residues. V dropped 4 bases and J dropped 0 bases, with 6 bases sitting between them. The germline V gene encodes CDR1 SGHRS and CDR2 YFSETQ.

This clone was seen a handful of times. The CDR3 nucleotides are TGTGCCTGGTCCCCTGGACAGGGGCACCGCTACGAGCAGTACTTC. This encodes CAWSPGQGHRYEQYF. The V call is TRBV30, the J call TRBJ2-7, with 9 bases fitting TRBD1. Losses at the gene ends were 5 bases for V and 3 bases for J; bases not matched to a gene: 11. The CDR3 consists of 15 residues. Germline V gene lookup returns CDR1 GTSNPN and CDR2 SVGIG (reference sequence).

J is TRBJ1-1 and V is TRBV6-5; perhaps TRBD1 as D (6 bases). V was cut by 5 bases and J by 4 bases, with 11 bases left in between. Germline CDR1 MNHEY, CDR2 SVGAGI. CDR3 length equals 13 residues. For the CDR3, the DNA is TGTGCCAGCAGTCGGACAGACCTCACTGAAGCTTTCTTT. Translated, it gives CASSRTDLTEAFF.

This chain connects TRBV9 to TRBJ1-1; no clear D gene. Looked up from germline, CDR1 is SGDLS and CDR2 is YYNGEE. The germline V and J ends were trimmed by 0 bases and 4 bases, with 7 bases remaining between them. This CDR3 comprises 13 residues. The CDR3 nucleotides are TGTGCCAGCAGCGTAGAGGCGGGCACTGAAGCTTTCTTT. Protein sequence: CASSVEAGTEAFF.

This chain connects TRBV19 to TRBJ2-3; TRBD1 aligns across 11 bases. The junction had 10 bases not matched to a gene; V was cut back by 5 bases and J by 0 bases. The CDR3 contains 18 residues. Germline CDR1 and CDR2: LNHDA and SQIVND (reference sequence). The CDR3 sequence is CASSWGTGGLSSTDTQYF. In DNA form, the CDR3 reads TGTGCCAGTAGTTGGGGGACAGGGGGACTAAGTAGCACAGATACGCAGTATTTT.

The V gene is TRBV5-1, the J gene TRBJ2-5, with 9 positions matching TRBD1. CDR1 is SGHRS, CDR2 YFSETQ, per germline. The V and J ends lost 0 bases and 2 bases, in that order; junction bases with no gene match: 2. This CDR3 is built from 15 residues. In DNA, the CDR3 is TGCGCCAGCAGCTTGGTCGGGACAGGGCAAGAGACCCAGTACTTC. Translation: CASSLVGTGQETQYF.

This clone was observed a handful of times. This chain's CDR3 is CASSPGGIMNTEAFF. Here the CDR3 DNA reads TGTGCCAGCAGCCCTGGTGGCATCATGAACACTGAAGCTTTCTTT. This chain uses TRBV5-6 with TRBJ1-1; no clear D gene. The V gene lost 4 bases and the J gene lost 0 bases, with 13 bases spanning the gap. The CDR3 contains 15 residues. Germline loops: CDR1 SGHDT, CDR2 YYEEEE.

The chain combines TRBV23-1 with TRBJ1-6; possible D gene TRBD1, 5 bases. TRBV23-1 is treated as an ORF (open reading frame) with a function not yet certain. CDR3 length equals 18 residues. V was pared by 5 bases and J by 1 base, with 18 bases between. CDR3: CASSSKEGPSSYNSPLHF. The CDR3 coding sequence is TGCGCCAGCAGTTCTAAAGAGGGACCCAGTTCCTATAATTCACCCCTCCACTTT.

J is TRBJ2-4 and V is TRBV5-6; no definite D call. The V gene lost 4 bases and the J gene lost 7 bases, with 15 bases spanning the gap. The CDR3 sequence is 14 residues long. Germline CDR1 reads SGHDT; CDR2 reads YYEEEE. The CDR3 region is CASSGHGKWNIQYF. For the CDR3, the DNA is TGTGCCAGCAGCGGCCATGGGAAATGGAACATTCAGTACTTC.

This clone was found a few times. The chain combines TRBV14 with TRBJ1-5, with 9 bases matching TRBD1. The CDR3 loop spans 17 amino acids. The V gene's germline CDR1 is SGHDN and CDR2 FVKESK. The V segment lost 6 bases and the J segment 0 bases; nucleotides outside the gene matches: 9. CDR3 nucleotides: TGTGCCAGCAGACATACAGGGGGCAGTTATAGCAATCAGCCCCAGCATTTT. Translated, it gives CASRHTGGSYSNQPQHF.